This entry lists 14 T cell receptor beta chains sequenced from one sample in a study of T cell repertoires in cytomegalovirus infection. MiXCR, run by TCRdb on the reads, gives a single entry per CDR3 protein. The sample consists of under 150,000 distinct CDR3 sequences, 8.8% of them appearing once. The sequenced material came from PBMCs. Receptors were obtained from a human donor in good health (CMV status not recorded). Some clones in this sample may be carry-over from other donors' samples.

This clonotype was recorded many times. V and J are TRBV10-3 and TRBJ2-7; D may be TRBD1 (5 bases). Germline V gene data show CDR1 as ENHRY and CDR2 as SYGVKD. The germline V and J ends were trimmed by 3 bases and 2 bases, with 5 bases remaining between them. The CDR3 loop spans 12 amino acids. The CDR3, as DNA: TGTGCCATCAGTGACAGGGCCTACGAGCAGTACTTC. Protein product: CAISDRAYEQYF.

This clonotype was observed at least ten times. DNA of the CDR3: TGTGCCAGCAGCCTTGACAGAGGGAGCTATGGCTACACCTTC. Translation gives CASSLDRGSYGYTF. This chain links TRBV28 with TRBJ1-2; perhaps TRBD1 as D (5 bases). V shed 6 bases and J shed 4 bases, with 15 bases lying between them. CDR3 length: 14 residues. Per the germline V gene, CDR1 is MDHEN and CDR2 is SYDVKM.

This clonotype was found a few times. The chain combines TRBV29-1 with TRBJ2-5; D is ambiguous. The V gene lost 4 bases and the J gene lost 0 bases, with 9 bases spanning the gap. Germline CDR1 is SQVTM and CDR2 is ANQGSEA. The CDR3 runs to 13 residues. CDR3 in amino acids: CSVARHYQETQYF. Written as DNA, the CDR3 is TGCAGCGTTGCGCGCCACTACCAAGAGACCCAGTACTTC.

The chain links TRBV19 to TRBJ1-1; TRBD1 aligns across 8 bases. The CDR3 length is 15 residues. Trimming removed 3 bases from V and 1 base from J; junction bases left unmatched: 4. Germline loops: CDR1 LNHDA, CDR2 SQIVND (reference sequence). The CDR3 DNA reads as TGTGCCAGTAGTATTGGGACAGGACCGAACACTGAAGCTTTCTTT. It is translated as CASSIGTGPNTEAFF.

This chain uses TRBV20-1 with TRBJ1-2; the D is unclear. Germline assignment: CDR1 DFQATT and CDR2 SNEGSKA (reference sequence). The CDR3 totals 14 residues. Trimming took 6 bases from V and 4 from J, leaving 18 bases between them. The CDR3 region has the DNA TGCAGTGCGAAAACCTCGGCCGGCCCCTATGGCTACACCTTC. Its protein product is CSAKTSAGPYGYTF.

This clonotype was seen ten or more times. CDR3 bases: TGTGCCATCAGTGAGATTCCGGGACAGCCCTACACCTTC. Translation gives CAISEIPGQPYTF. The chain combines TRBV10-3 with TRBJ1-2; 7 bases are shared with TRBD1. This CDR3 region has 13 residues. Germline V gives CDR1 ENHRY, CDR2 SYGVKD. Trimming cost V 2 bases and J 10 bases; bases outside gene matches: 7.

At least ten counts were recorded for this clonotype. The J gene is TRBJ1-3, the V gene TRBV9; 9 nucleotides line up with TRBD1. V was pared by 3 bases and J by 2 bases, with 3 bases of the junction left unmatched. CDR1 and CDR2 from the germline V gene are SGDLS and YYNGEE. This CDR3 region has 15 residues. This CDR3 is CASSGGTGTGNTIYF. CDR3 DNA sequence: TGTGCCAGCAGCGGCGGGACAGGGACTGGAAACACCATATATTTT.

This clonotype was picked up many times. This chain joins TRBV6-6 and TRBJ2-7, with D perhaps TRBD1 (5 bases). Germline V gene lookup returns CDR1 MNHNY and CDR2 SVGAGI (reference sequence). The CDR3 sequence is 14 residues long. V lost 4 bases and J lost 3, with 13 bases in between. The CDR3: CASSSLVQGYEQYF. CDR3 coding DNA: TGTGCCAGCAGTTCCCTAGTTCAGGGCTACGAGCAGTACTTC.

The table lists this clonotype with many counts. The chain links TRBV6-5 to TRBJ1-2; D call uncertain. The CDR3 is made up of 14 amino acids. Germline V gene lookup returns CDR1 MNHEY and CDR2 SVGAGI. V shed 0 bases and J shed 2 bases, with 7 bases lying between them. The CDR3 loop reads CASSYSGGNYGYTF. The CDR3 DNA follows: TGTGCCAGCAGTTACTCGGGAGGAAACTATGGCTACACCTTC.

This clonotype has at least ten counts. The J gene is TRBJ2-5, the V gene TRBV28, with D possibly matching TRBD2 (6 bases). The germline V and J ends were trimmed by 2 bases and 4 bases, with 11 bases remaining between them. CDR3 length: 14 amino acids. The germline V gene encodes CDR1 MDHEN and CDR2 SYDVKM. CDR3 DNA sequence: TGTGCCAGCAGTTTACCGGGACTCCCAGAGACCCAGTACTTC. Translating it yields CASSLPGLPETQYF. Drawing the rest from reference TRBV28 and TRBJ2-5, the complete variable domain is DVKVTQSSRYLVKRTGEKVFLECVQDMDHENMFWYRQDPGLGLRLIYFSYDVKMKEKGDIPEGYSVSREKKERFSLILESASTNQTSMYLCASSLPGLPETQYFGPGTRLLVL.

The chain links TRBV4-1 to TRBJ1-2, with TRBD1 as a possible D gene (6 bases). The V gene's germline CDR1 is MGHRA and CDR2 YSYEKL. V was clipped by 2 bases and J by 4 bases, with 11 bases between them. The CDR3 consists of 14 residues. The CDR3 DNA reads as TGCGCCAGCAGCCAACCCCGACAGGCCTATGGCTACACCTTC. It translates to CASSQPRQAYGYTF.

This clonotype was counted a few times. The chain couples TRBV28 to TRBJ2-7; tentatively, D is TRBD1 (6 bases). Germline V lookup: CDR1 MDHEN, CDR2 SYDVKM. Trimming left V 4 bases short and J 3 bases short, with 16 bases between. This CDR3 spans 15 amino acids. The CDR3 DNA reads TGTGCCAGCAGTTCCGGACAGAGGGGTCACTACGAGCAGTACTTC. Translated: CASSSGQRGHYEQYF. Full variable domain (remainder filled in from reference TRBV28 and TRBJ2-7): DVKVTQSSRYLVKRTGEKVFLECVQDMDHENMFWYRQDPGLGLRLIYFSYDVKMKEKGDIPEGYSVSREKKERFSLILESASTNQTSMYLCASSSGQRGHYEQYFGPGTRLTVT.

Many counts were recorded for this clonotype. The chain joins TRBV7-2 to TRBJ2-6; D ambiguous. Trimming pared 5 bases from V and 0 bases from J, leaving 11 bases between. This CDR3 region has 16 residues. CDR1 is SGHTA and CDR2 is FQGNSA in the germline V gene. The chain's CDR3 is CASSTQTGSGANVLTF. CDR3 coding DNA: TGTGCCAGCAGCACCCAAACGGGCTCTGGGGCCAACGTCCTGACTTTC.

The rearrangement links TRBV5-1 to TRBJ1-2, with D possibly TRBD1 on 6 matching bases. Germline-derived CDR1 and CDR2 are SGHRS and YFSETQ. The CDR3 loop spans 14 amino acids. With 0 bases removed from V and 5 bases from J, the gap between germline ends came to 11 bases. This chain's CDR3 is CASSLGEGGYGYTF. Here the CDR3 DNA reads TGCGCCAGCAGCTTGGGAGAAGGGGGGTATGGCTACACCTTC.